This TCR beta chain is drawn from a study of cytomegalovirus exposure and HLA in healthy donors. Whole-study context: The 90 to 150 validation repertoires used the same platform as the approximately 670 first-cohort repertoires, a later analysis reported. Whole-study findings and limits: Altogether, about 160 TCR beta chains were recorded as cytomegalovirus-associated.

The protocol was immunoSEQ multiplex PCR, while the TCRdb copy is restricted to in-frame clones and leaves out a portion. The table has approximately 180,000 clones, roughly 86% seen once; the top ten hold more than 1.1%. Germline values: CDR1 SGHTA, CDR2 FQGNSA. Trimming took off 2 bases at V and 7 bases at J, with 18 bases between the two ends. The length of the CDR3 is 16 residues. This clone was seen a single time. What it recognizes is unknown. The TCR comes from a woman aged 18 to 35 in good health and CMV-seronegative. This chain uses TRBV7-2 with TRBJ2-1, with a weak D call TRBD1 (6 bases). The specimen was PBMCs. The DNA for the CDR3 is TGTGCCAGCAGCTTACAGGGGAATTTTCCGGATAATGAGCAGTTCTTC. Protein product: CASSLQGNFPDNEQFF.